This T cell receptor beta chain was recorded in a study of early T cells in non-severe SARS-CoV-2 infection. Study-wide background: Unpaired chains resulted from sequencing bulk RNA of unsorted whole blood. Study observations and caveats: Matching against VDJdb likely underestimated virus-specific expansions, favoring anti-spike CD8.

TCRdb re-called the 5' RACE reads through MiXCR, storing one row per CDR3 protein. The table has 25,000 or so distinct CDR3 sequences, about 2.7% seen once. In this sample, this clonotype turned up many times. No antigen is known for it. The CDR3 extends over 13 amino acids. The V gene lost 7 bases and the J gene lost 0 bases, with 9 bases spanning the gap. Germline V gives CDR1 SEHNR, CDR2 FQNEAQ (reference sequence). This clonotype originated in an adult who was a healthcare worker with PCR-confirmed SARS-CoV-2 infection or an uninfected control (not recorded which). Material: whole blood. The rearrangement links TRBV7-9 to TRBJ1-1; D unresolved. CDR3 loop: CASNRRMNTEAFF. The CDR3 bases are TGTGCCAGCAATCGACGGATGAACACTGAAGCTTTCTTT.